This T cell receptor (beta chain) is from a study of blood T cell repertoires in COVID-19. In the study overall: The samples span acute and convalescent COVID-19 from the United States, Italy and Spain. Nucleic acid was either cDNA or gDNA, and it came from T cells, B-cell-depleted T cells, or PBMCs.

Measured with immunoSEQ multiplex PCR; TCRdb has only the in-frame clones, and not every one. Among around 62,000 clones listed, 88% were seen once. It was during active infection that Seattle patients were enrolled and then longitudinally followed. V gave up 1 base and J gave up 3 bases, with 12 bases separating them. From germline, CDR1 is MGHDK and CDR2 SYGVNS. CDR3 length: 15 amino acids. Sequencing was performed on peripheral blood. The clonotype was recovered from a woman aged 55-70 years with COVID-19, enrolled during active disease. This chain connects TRBV25-1 to TRBJ1-1, with a possible D match to TRBD1 (5 bases). The CDR3 loop is CASSELLTGDTEAFF. The CDR3 nucleotides read TGTGCCAGCAGTGAATTGTTAACGGGGGACACTGAAGCTTTCTTT.